The clone carrying this TCR beta chain was seen a single time. Its matching antigen is unknown. These data are taken from a study of cytomegalovirus exposure and HLA in healthy donors. Notes on the study in general: Across donors, most TCRs were seen rarely, yet some public ones were widespread. Later, TCR association rates were found to vary by HLA locus, highest for DRB1 and lowest for HLA-C. 87-base-pair reads could not separate some V segments, including TRBV6-2 and TRBV6-3.

The trim removed 4 bases at V and 5 bases at J, leaving 4 bases unmatched. The length of the CDR3 is 15 residues. CDR1 and CDR2 (germline): LNHDA, SQIVND (reference sequence). The PCR contained 60 Vbeta and 13 Jbeta primers. Profiled with immunoSEQ multiplex PCR; TCRdb holds only in-frame clones, not every one. The sample lists some 140,000 clones, 75% to 80% occurring once. The TCR sequence derives from a man aged 25-40 years in good health and CMV-seronegative. The sample consisted of PBMCs. The chain recombines TRBV19 with TRBJ2-7, with 14 bases aligning to TRBD2. The CDR3 loop is CASSTTSGRANEQYF. The CDR3 nucleotides are TGTGCCAGTAGTACGACTAGCGGGAGGGCGAACGAGCAGTACTTC.